The TCR beta chain described here comes from a study of blood T cell repertoires in COVID-19. About the research overall: Acute and convalescent COVID-19 samples came from the United States, Italy and Spain. T cells, B-cell-depleted T cells, or PBMCs provided the cDNA or gDNA that served as material.

Authors' methods: Estimates of nucleated cell counts were drawn from the amplification of reference gene primers. Assay: immunoSEQ multiplex PCR; the TCRdb copy retains only in-frame clones and omits some. V and J calls and clone size are given by that table; D and trimming were obtained from the DNA. The sample lists some 110,000 clones, over 80% occurring once. Participants' own reports of clinical history determined their cohort assignment. J lost 4 bases, V lost 5 bases, and 7 bases had no gene match. This CDR3 spans 14 amino acids. Germline V CDR1 and CDR2: SGHTA, FQGNSA. This TCR was sampled from a woman younger than 45 who had recovered from COVID-19. The sequenced sample consisted of PBMCs or T cells enriched from blood (not recorded which). V and J are TRBV7-2 and TRBJ2-7, with 8 bases identical to TRBD1. CDR3: CASSLDRGGYEQYF. CDR3 nucleotides: TGTGCCAGCAGCCTTGACAGGGGTGGGTACGAGCAGTACTTC.